Following are 16 T cell receptor beta chains from one sample sequenced in a study of cytomegalovirus exposure and HLA in healthy donors. A multiplex PCR was run with 60 Vbeta primers and 13 Jbeta primers. Generated by immunoSEQ multiplex PCR, the TCRdb table keeps only in-frame clones and is missing some. This sample has about 110,000 clones, with less than 75% found just once. Sequencing used PBMCs. The receptors stem from a middle-aged woman in good health and CMV-seronegative.

The chain recombines TRBV11-2 with TRBJ2-2; D is unresolved. Germline CDR1 and CDR2: SGHAT and FQNNGV. The CDR3 is 15 amino acids. V lost 2 bases and J lost 2, with 9 bases in between. The CDR3 loop is CASSLIRSNTGELFF. In nucleotides, the CDR3 is TGTGCCAGCAGCTTAATCAGATCTAACACCGGGGAGCTGTTTTTT. The variable domain in full, with the rest retrieved from reference TRBV11-2 and TRBJ2-2, is EAGVAQSPRYKIIEKRQSVAFWCNPISGHATLYWYQQILGQGPKLLIQFQNNGVVDDSQLPKDRFSAERLKGVDSTLKIQPAKLEDSAVYLCASSLIRSNTGELFFGEGSRLTVL.

The chain recombines TRBV6-5 with TRBJ1-5, with D tentatively TRBD1 (6 bases). This CDR3 spans 14 amino acids. Trimming shortened V by 6 bases and J by 0 bases, and 9 bases separated the two germline ends. The germline CDR1 and CDR2 sequences are MNHEY and SVGAGI. Here the CDR3 DNA reads TGTGCCAGCAGCGGACAGTATAGCAATCAGCCCCAGCATTTT. Encoded protein: CASSGQYSNQPQHF.

A few counts support this clone. The chain has TRBV19 and TRBJ2-1, with 10 bases aligning to TRBD2. This CDR3 is 16 amino acids long. The germline CDR1 and CDR2 sequences are LNHDA and SQIVND (reference sequence). With 5 bases clipped from V and 3 bases from J, the junction kept 7 bases outside the gene matches. The CDR3 reads CASSVSSGSFYNEQFF. The CDR3 DNA is TGTGCCAGTAGTGTCTCTAGCGGGAGTTTCTACAATGAGCAGTTCTTC.

This clone was picked up a small number of times. V and J are TRBV5-1 and TRBJ2-1; D possibly corresponds to TRBD2 (5 bases). Germline values: CDR1 SGHRS, CDR2 YFSETQ. Trimming removed 0 bases from V and 1 base from J, with 11 bases in between. The CDR3 sequence is 16 residues long. The CDR3 nucleotides are TGCGCCAGCAGCTTGGGAGGGTCGGGGTCCTACAATGAGCAGTTCTTC. Protein: CASSLGGSGSYNEQFF.

This clone was detected a few times. The chain combines TRBV7-9 with TRBJ1-1; unclear D gene. The CDR3 covers 13 residues. V was trimmed by 8 bases and J by 7 bases, leaving 17 bases between them. Looked up from germline, CDR1 is SEHNR and CDR2 is FQNEAQ (reference sequence). The CDR3 is CASGGSGPNEAFF. The CDR3 nucleotides are TGTGCCAGCGGTGGTTCGGGTCCGAATGAAGCTTTCTTT.

This clone was observed a single time. The rearrangement joins TRBV5-1 to TRBJ2-3; the match to TRBD1 covers 10 bases. V shed 3 bases and J 5 bases; nucleotides not matched to a gene: 9. The CDR3 runs 16 residues. The V gene's germline CDR1 is SGHRS and CDR2 YFSETQ. The DNA for the CDR3 is TGCGCCAGCAGCTGGGAGGGGACAGGGGCAGTAGATACGCAGTATTTT. This gives the protein CASSWEGTGAVDTQYF. The variable domain in full, completed from reference TRBV5-1 and TRBJ2-3, reads KAGVTQTPRYLIKTRGQQVTLSCSPISGHRSVSWYQQTPGQGLQFLFEYFSETQRNKGNFPGRFSGRQFSNSRSEMNVSTLELGDSALYLCASSWEGTGAVDTQYFGPGTRLTVL.

This clone was picked up a small number of times. The sample carries other DNA sequences with the same CDR3. The chain is built from TRBV7-9 and TRBJ2-2, with 9 bases matching TRBD1. The ends lost 5 bases at V and 4 bases at J; junction bases unmatched: 5. The CDR3 contains 15 residues. Germline CDR1 reads SEHNR; CDR2 reads FQNEAQ (reference sequence). CDR3 in DNA: TGTGCCAGCAGCCCGGGACAGGGTGGCACCGGGGAGCTGTTTTTT. Translating gives CASSPGQGGTGELFF.

The V call is TRBV18, the J call TRBJ2-6, with 9 bases that match TRBD1. The germline V gene encodes CDR1 KGHSH and CDR2 LQKENI. The J segment lost 1 base and the V segment lost 8 bases, leaving 3 bases of the junction unmatched. This CDR3 is 15 amino acids long. CDR3 region: CASATGGSGANVLTF. CDR3 in DNA: TGTGCCAGCGCGACAGGGGGTTCTGGGGCCAACGTCCTGACTTTC. Complete variable domain (other parts from reference TRBV18 and TRBJ2-6): NAGVMQNPRHLVRRRGQEARLRCSPMKGHSHVYWYRQLPEEGLKFMVYLQKENIIDESGMPKERFSAEFPKEGPSILRIQQVVRGDSAAYFCASATGGSGANVLTFGAGSRLTVL.

The gene calls are TRBV2 and TRBJ1-5; D call uncertain. V dropped 9 bases and J dropped 2 bases, with 14 bases sitting between them. Germline V gives CDR1 SNHLY, CDR2 FYNNEI. The CDR3 is 14 residues long. The chain's CDR3 is CASKPRVGNQPQHF. For the CDR3, the DNA is TGTGCCAGTAAACCCCGGGTTGGCAATCAGCCCCAGCATTTT.

The chain has TRBV7-2 and TRBJ2-5, with 7 bases that match TRBD2. CDR1 is SGHTA and CDR2 is FQGNSA in the germline V gene. The trim removed 5 bases at V and 8 bases at J, leaving 17 bases unmatched. The CDR3 contains 16 residues. As DNA, the CDR3 is TGTGCCAGCAGCCTGGAAGGAGCGGGGACCGCAGCAACCCAGTACTTC. It encodes CASSLEGAGTAATQYF.

The rearrangement joins TRBV4-2 to TRBJ2-6; D perhaps matches TRBD1 (6 bases). Trimming removed 4 bases at V and 2 bases at J, with 18 bases between. The CDR3 runs to 18 residues. The germline CDR1 and CDR2 sequences are LGHNA and YNFKEQ. The CDR3 nucleotides read TGTGCCAGCAGCCCGAGTGAGGGGGTAAGGACTGGGGCCAACGTCCTGACTTTC. The encoded protein is CASSPSEGVRTGANVLTF.

This clone showed up just a few times. The rearrangement joins TRBV7-9 to TRBJ2-3; tentatively, D is TRBD1 (5 bases). This CDR3 is 16 amino acids long. Germline V CDR1 and CDR2: SEHNR, FQNEAQ (reference sequence). Trimming stripped 2 bases from V and 5 bases from J, with 17 bases between. The CDR3 spells CASSLPPRVGQDTQYF. The CDR3 DNA follows: TGTGCCAGCAGCTTACCCCCCAGGGTCGGTCAAGATACGCAGTATTTT.

The gene calls are TRBV18 and TRBJ2-5; 8 positions match TRBD1. The J call is in doubt because the DNA end fits TRBJ2-7 better. The CDR3 runs 13 residues. Germline V gene sequence: CDR1 KGHSH, CDR2 LQKENI. CDR3: CASSPTGVHEQYF. CDR3 bases: TGTGCCAGCTCTCCGACAGGGGTCCACGAGCAGTACTTC.

The chain uses TRBV18 and TRBJ2-2, with D unclear. Germline CDR1 and CDR2: KGHSH and LQKENI. V was shortened by 3 bases and J by 4 bases, with 15 bases between the two germline ends. The CDR3 extends over 16 amino acids. The CDR3 region has the DNA TGTGCCAGCTCACCCGAGGTCGCGGTTAGCACCGGGGAGCTGTTTTTT. Protein product: CASSPEVAVSTGELFF.

CDR3 in DNA: TGTGCCAGCAGCTTACCGGGCGGGCCGGTCCTGAACACTGAAGCTTTCTTT. Translating gives CASSLPGGPVLNTEAFF. This chain links TRBV7-9 with TRBJ1-1; D is undetermined. Trimming stripped 2 bases from V and 0 bases from J, with 16 bases between. This CDR3 is built from 17 residues. CDR1 is SEHNR and CDR2 is FQNEAQ in the germline V gene (reference sequence).

The V call is TRBV7-2, the J call TRBJ2-5; 7 bases map to TRBD2. Trimming cost V 2 bases and J 0 bases; bases outside gene matches: 6. This CDR3 has 16 amino acids. Germline V gene lookup returns CDR1 SGHTA and CDR2 FQGNSA. In DNA, the CDR3 is TGTGCCAGCAGCTTACATATCGGGAGGTACCAAGAGACCCAGTACTTC. Protein: CASSLHIGRYQETQYF.